The T cell receptor (beta chain) described here comes from a study of T cell responses to AZD1222 COVID-19 vaccine. General observations from the study: Along spike, vaccine-associated CD4 TCRs were found throughout, with dominance at 160-218 and 743-854.

About this clone itself: Its specificity is not known.

Trimming took 2 bases from V and 6 from J; bases not matched to a gene: 3. The CDR3 runs 13 residues. Germline V CDR1 and CDR2: MNHEY, SVGAGI. Using immunoSEQ multiplex PCR, the repertoire was profiled, and TCRdb retains in-frame clones only, with some absent. The sample contains fewer than 70,000 clones, more than 60% of which appear only once. Sequenced material: peripheral blood, taken 28 days after the second AZD1222 dose. This TCR derives from an adult who received the AZD1222 COVID-19 vaccine. The chain combines TRBV6-5 with TRBJ1-1, with 7 bases aligning to TRBD1. CDR3 amino acids: CASSYRQGAEAFF. CDR3 in DNA: TGTGCCAGCAGTTACCGTCAGGGGGCTGAAGCTTTCTTT.